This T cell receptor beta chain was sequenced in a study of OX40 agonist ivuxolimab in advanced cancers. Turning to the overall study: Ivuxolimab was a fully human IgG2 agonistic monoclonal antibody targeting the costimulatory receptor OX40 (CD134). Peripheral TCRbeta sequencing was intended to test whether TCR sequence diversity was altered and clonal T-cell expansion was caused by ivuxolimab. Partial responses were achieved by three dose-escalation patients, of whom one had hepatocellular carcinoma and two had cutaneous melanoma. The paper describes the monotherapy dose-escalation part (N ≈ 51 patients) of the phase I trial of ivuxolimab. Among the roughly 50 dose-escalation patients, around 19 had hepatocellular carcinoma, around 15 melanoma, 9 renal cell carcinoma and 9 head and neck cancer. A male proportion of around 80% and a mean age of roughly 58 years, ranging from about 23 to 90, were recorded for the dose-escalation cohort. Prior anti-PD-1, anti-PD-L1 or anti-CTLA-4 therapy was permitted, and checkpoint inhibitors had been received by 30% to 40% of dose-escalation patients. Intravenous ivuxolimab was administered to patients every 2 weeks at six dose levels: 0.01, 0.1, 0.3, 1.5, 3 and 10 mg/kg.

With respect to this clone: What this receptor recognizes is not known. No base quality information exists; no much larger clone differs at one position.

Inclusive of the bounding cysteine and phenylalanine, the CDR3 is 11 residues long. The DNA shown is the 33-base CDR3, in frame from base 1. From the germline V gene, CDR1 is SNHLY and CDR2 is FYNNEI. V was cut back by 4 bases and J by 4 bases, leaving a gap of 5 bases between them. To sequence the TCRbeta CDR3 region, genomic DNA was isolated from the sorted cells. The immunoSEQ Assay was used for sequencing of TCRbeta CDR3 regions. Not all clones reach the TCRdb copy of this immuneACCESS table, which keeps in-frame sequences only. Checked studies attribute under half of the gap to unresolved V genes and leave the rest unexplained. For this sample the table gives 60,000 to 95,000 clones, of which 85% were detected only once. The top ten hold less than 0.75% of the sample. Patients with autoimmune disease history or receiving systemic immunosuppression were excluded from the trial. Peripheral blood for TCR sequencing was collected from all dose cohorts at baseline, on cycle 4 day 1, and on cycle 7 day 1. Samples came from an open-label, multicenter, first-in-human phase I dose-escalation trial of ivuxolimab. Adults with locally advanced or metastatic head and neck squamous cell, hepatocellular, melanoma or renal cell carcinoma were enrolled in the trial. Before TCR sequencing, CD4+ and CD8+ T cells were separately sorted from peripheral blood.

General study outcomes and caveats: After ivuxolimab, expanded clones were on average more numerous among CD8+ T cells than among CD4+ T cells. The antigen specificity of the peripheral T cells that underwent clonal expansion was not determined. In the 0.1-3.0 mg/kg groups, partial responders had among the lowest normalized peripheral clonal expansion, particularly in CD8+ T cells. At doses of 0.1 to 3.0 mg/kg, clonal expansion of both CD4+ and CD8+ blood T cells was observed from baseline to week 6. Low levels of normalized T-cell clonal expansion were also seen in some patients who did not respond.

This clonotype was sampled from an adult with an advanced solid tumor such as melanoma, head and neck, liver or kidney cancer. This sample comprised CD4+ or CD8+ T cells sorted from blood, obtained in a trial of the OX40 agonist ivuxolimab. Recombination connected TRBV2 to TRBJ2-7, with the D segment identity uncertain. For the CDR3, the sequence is CASSGLYEQYF. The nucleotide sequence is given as TGTGCCAGCAGTGGACTTTACGAGCAGTACTTC. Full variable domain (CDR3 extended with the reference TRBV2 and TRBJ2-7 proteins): EPEVTQTPSHQVTQMGQEVILRCVPISNHLYFYWYRQILGQKVEFLVSFYNNEISEKSEIFDDQFSVERPDGSNFTLKIRSTKLEDSAMYFCASSGLYEQYFGPGTRLTVT.